The 28 T cell receptor beta chains in this list originate from one sample, sequenced in a study of a mutant IDH1 vaccine in newly diagnosed glioma. The time point was: week 23, last vaccination. Topical imiquimod was applied with each vaccine dose, which held 300 ug of mutant IDH1 20-mer peptide. Assay: immunoSEQ multiplex PCR; the TCRdb copy retains only in-frame clones and omits some. The table includes around 40,000 clones, around 74% detected once. These receptors lack a known antigen. The sample in question was PBMCs, obtained from a glioma patient whose treatment included an IDH1 peptide vaccine. These receptors all come from a man in his fifties with glioma.

The chain links TRBV15 to TRBJ1-1; 7 positions match TRBD1. The CDR3 loop spans 17 amino acids. With V trimmed by 0 bases and J by 1 base, 8 bases remained unmatched. Germline V gives CDR1 LNHNV, CDR2 YYDKDF (reference sequence). The CDR3 DNA sequence: TGTGCCACCAGCAGAGAGGTGACAGGGACACCGAACACTGAAGCTTTCTTT. Translation gives CATSREVTGTPNTEAFF.

This CDR3 reads CASSVGVGPGNTIYF. The CDR3 DNA reads TGTGCCAGCAGCGTAGGGGTAGGCCCAGGAAACACCATATATTTT. The chain uses TRBV9 and TRBJ1-3; D is unclear. V lost 0 bases to trimming and J lost 4 bases, with 11 bases between them. The germline V gene encodes CDR1 SGDLS and CDR2 YYNGEE. This CDR3 contains 15 residues.

This clone has just a few counts. The rearrangement joins TRBV27 to TRBJ2-4; weak D call: TRBD1 (5 bases). Germline assignment: CDR1 MNHEY and CDR2 SMNVEV (reference sequence). The CDR3 is 15 residues long. Trimming took 9 bases from V and 1 from J, leaving 16 bases between them. The CDR3 spells CASSVGLVAKNIQYF. In nucleotides, the CDR3 is TGTGCCAGTTCCGTGGGGCTGGTCGCCAAAAACATTCAGTACTTC.

This clone appeared a few times. The chain employs TRBV27 and TRBJ1-1; D may be TRBD1 (5 bases). There are 14 residues in the CDR3. Germline CDR1 reads MNHEY; CDR2 reads SMNVEV (reference sequence). Trimming shortened V by 5 bases and J by 4 bases, and 14 bases separated the two germline ends. This chain's CDR3 is CASSQGTGSTEAFF. The DNA of the CDR3 is TGTGCCAGCAGTCAGGGTACAGGTAGCACTGAAGCTTTCTTT.

The CDR3 is CASSQEQDFYGYTF. The CDR3 nucleotides read TGCGCCAGCAGCCAAGAACAGGATTTTTATGGCTACACCTTC. This chain links TRBV4-1 with TRBJ1-2, with a tentative D call TRBD1 (5 bases). The CDR3 totals 14 residues. Trimming cost V 0 bases and J 5 bases, with 10 bases left between them. CDR1 is MGHRA and CDR2 is YSYEKL in the germline V gene.

In this sample, this clone turned up a few times. The CDR3 coding sequence is TGTGCCATCAGTGAAAACAGGGGGAATGAAAAACTGTTTTTT. Residues: CAISENRGNEKLFF. The V and J genes are TRBV10-3 and TRBJ1-4, with 8 bases fitting TRBD1. The trim removed 3 bases at V and 5 bases at J, leaving 2 bases unmatched. Germline assignment: CDR1 ENHRY and CDR2 SYGVKD. CDR3 length: 14 amino acids.

The rearrangement joins TRBV7-8 to TRBJ2-7; D is unresolved. There are 14 residues in the CDR3. The V gene's germline CDR1 is SGHVS and CDR2 FQNEAQ. V lost 2 bases to trimming and J lost 2 bases, with 10 bases between them. The CDR3 reads CASSLRTDAYEQYF. The CDR3 DNA reads TGTGCCAGCAGCTTAAGGACCGACGCCTACGAGCAGTACTTC.

The chain is built from TRBV6-5 and TRBJ2-7, with 9 bases identical to TRBD2. V lost 4 bases, J lost 3 bases, and 7 bases stayed unmatched. Germline values: CDR1 MNHEY, CDR2 SVGAGI. The CDR3 has 15 amino acids. CDR3 sequence (DNA): TGTGCCAGCAGTTCCCAGGCTAGCGGGGACTACGAGCAGTACTTC. This codes for CASSSQASGDYEQYF.

The table lists this clone with a count of one. The chain joins TRBV5-4 to TRBJ1-6, with 8 bases matching TRBD1. The CDR3 loop spans 15 amino acids. V shed 4 bases and J 10 bases; nucleotides not matched to a gene: 10. CDR1 is SGHNT, CDR2 YYREEE, per germline (reference sequence). The CDR3 loop reads CASSQKTGEGSPLHF. The CDR3 coding sequence is TGTGCCAGCAGCCAAAAGACAGGGGAGGGCTCACCCCTCCACTTT. The complete variable domain, with remaining parts taken from reference TRBV5-4 and TRBJ1-6, reads ETGVTQSPTHLIKTRGQQVTLRCSSQSGHNTVSWYQQALGQGPQFIFQYYREEENGRGNFPPRFSGLQFPNYSSELNVNALELDDSALYLCASSQKTGEGSPLHFGNGTRLTVT.

This clone has only a few counts. This sequence joins TRBV7-2 and TRBJ2-2; a weak D match, TRBD2 (5 bases). CDR1 SGHTA and CDR2 FQGNSA come from the germline V gene. V was pared by 2 bases and J by 11 bases, with 15 bases between. The CDR3 has 14 amino acids. CDR3 protein: CASSLNAGVGELFF. The CDR3 DNA reads TGTGCCAGCAGCTTAAACGCGGGCGTCGGTGAGCTGTTTTTT.

The chain employs TRBV27 and TRBJ2-7; D call uncertain. The CDR3 sequence is 13 residues long. CDR1 is MNHEY and CDR2 is SMNVEV in the germline V gene (reference sequence). Trimming stripped 4 bases from V and 2 bases from J, with 9 bases between. CDR3 region: CASSYSNAYEQYF. Here the CDR3 DNA reads TGTGCCAGCAGTTATAGCAATGCCTACGAGCAGTACTTC.

J is TRBJ1-4 and V is TRBV28; weak D call: TRBD1 (6 bases). CDR1 and CDR2 from the germline V gene are MDHEN and SYDVKM. The CDR3 is 15 residues long. Trimming took 4 bases from V and 2 from J, leaving 11 bases between them. In nucleotides, the CDR3 is TGTGCCAGCAGTTACCGGGACACCACTAATGAAAAACTGTTTTTT. It yields the protein CASSYRDTTNEKLFF.

As concerns this clone: The junction departs from germline at one end; a sequencing error may be responsible. The J gene is TRBJ2-3, the V gene TRBV6-5; D not certain. The CDR3 consists of 13 residues. The germline gives CDR1 MNHEY, CDR2 SVGAGI. CDR3 residues: CASSYPSTDTQYF. The CDR3 bases are TGTGCCAGCAGTTACCCCAGCACCGATACGCAGTATTTT.

V and J are TRBV5-1 and TRBJ1-2; TRBD1 agrees at 8 bases. CDR1 and CDR2 from the germline V gene are SGHRS and YFSETQ. The CDR3 loop spans 13 amino acids. Trimming at V came to 4 bases and at J to 5 bases, leaving 4 bases not matched to a gene. The CDR3 protein is CASSARTGYGYTF. CDR3 sequence (DNA): TGCGCCAGCAGCGCACGGACAGGGTATGGCTACACCTTC.

The chain couples TRBV11-3 to TRBJ2-1, with D unclear. Germline V gives CDR1 SGHNT, CDR2 YENEEA. Trimming removed 5 bases from V and 8 bases from J, with 7 bases in between. The CDR3 covers 11 residues. The CDR3 loop reads CASSRGDEQFF. As DNA, the CDR3 is TGTGCCAGCAGCCGCGGCGATGAGCAGTTCTTC.

The CDR3 DNA is TGTGCCAGCTCACGGGTAAAGGGGCGGAACACTGAAGCTTTCTTT. Translating it yields CASSRVKGRNTEAFF. This chain uses TRBV18 with TRBJ1-1; D perhaps matches TRBD1 (5 bases). The CDR3 is made up of 15 amino acids. The V gene's germline CDR1 is KGHSH and CDR2 LQKENI. V was trimmed by 4 bases and J by 1 base, leaving 13 bases between them.

The chain joins TRBV28 to TRBJ1-6; weak D call: TRBD1 (5 bases). Germline values: CDR1 MDHEN, CDR2 SYDVKM. Trimming left V 10 bases short and J 3 bases short, with 10 bases between. CDR3 length equals 13 residues. The CDR3 loop reads CATQTDYNSPLHF. CDR3 nucleotide sequence: TGTGCCACCCAGACAGACTATAATTCACCCCTCCACTTT.

This clone was counted between two and nine times. The V and J genes are TRBV27 and TRBJ1-2; no definite D call. The germline CDR1 and CDR2 sequences are MNHEY and SMNVEV (reference sequence). The CDR3 has 13 amino acids. V shed 2 bases and J shed 2 bases, with 6 bases lying between them. CDR3 in amino acids: CASSLSVNYGYTF. The CDR3 DNA follows: TGTGCCAGCAGTTTAAGCGTGAACTATGGCTACACCTTC.

The rearrangement joins TRBV4-3 to TRBJ1-4, with D unresolved. This CDR3 has 15 residues. Per germline, CDR1 LGHNA and CDR2 YSLEER. V was shortened by 0 bases and J by 8 bases, with 13 bases between the two germline ends. The CDR3 coding sequence is TGCGCCAGCAGCCAAGATCGTTCAGGCAGCGAAAAACTGTTTTTT. Residues: CASSQDRSGSEKLFF.

CDR3 nucleotide sequence: TGTGCCAGCAGTAGGACGAACACCGGGGAGCTGTTTTTT. Its protein product is CASSRTNTGELFF. The chain has TRBV6-4 and TRBJ2-2; D gene unclear. V shed 5 bases and J shed 0 bases, with 4 bases lying between them. Per the germline V gene, CDR1 is MRHNA and CDR2 is SNTAGT. The CDR3 consists of 13 residues.

This rearrangement joins TRBV9 to TRBJ2-7; 9 positions agree with TRBD2. CDR3 length: 16 residues. Germline CDR1 reads SGDLS; CDR2 reads YYNGEE. Unmatched junction bases numbered 9, after V lost 0 bases and J lost 5 bases. The CDR3 here is CASSVDFRAGGNEQYF. In DNA, the CDR3 is TGTGCCAGCAGCGTAGATTTCCGGGCGGGGGGGAACGAGCAGTACTTC.

This clone was seen only once. The chain combines TRBV11-2 with TRBJ2-5; D perhaps matches TRBD2 (6 bases). The V gene lost 1 base and the J gene lost 5 bases, with 8 bases spanning the gap. Germline loops: CDR1 SGHAT, CDR2 FQNNGV. The CDR3 is 13 residues long. In nucleotides, the CDR3 is TGTGCCAGCAGCTTAGGGGCGGGGGAGACCCAGTACTTC. Its translation: CASSLGAGETQYF.

The chain combines TRBV2 with TRBJ1-6; tentative D call: TRBD1 (5 bases). The V gene's germline CDR1 is SNHLY and CDR2 FYNNEI. With 7 bases removed from V and 9 bases from J, the gap between germline ends came to 10 bases. The CDR3 totals 12 residues. CDR3 residues: CASKLQVSPLHF. In nucleotides, the CDR3 is TGTGCCAGCAAACTACAGGTTTCACCCCTCCACTTT.

The chain employs TRBV25-1 and TRBJ2-7; 7 nucleotides agree with TRBD1. The CDR3 runs 13 residues. The germline gives CDR1 MGHDK, CDR2 SYGVNS. The V segment lost 5 bases and the J segment 2 bases; nucleotides outside the gene matches: 3. CDR3 bases: TGTGCCAGCAGTACAGGGGTGGCCTACGAGCAGTACTTC. Encoded protein: CASSTGVAYEQYF.

This sequence joins TRBV4-1 and TRBJ2-3; no reliable D call. The CDR3 has 13 amino acids. The ends were cut back, 4 bases at V and 6 bases at J, with 11 bases in the middle. The germline CDR1 and CDR2 sequences are MGHRA and YSYEKL. CDR3 bases: TGCGCCAGCAGCCTCAACCCCGGGGATACGCAGTATTTT. Translating gives CASSLNPGDTQYF.

This clone has only one observation. The rearrangement links TRBV10-3 to TRBJ1-3; possibly TRBD1 for D (5 bases). Trimming cost V 4 bases and J 4 bases, with 8 bases left between them. CDR3 length equals 13 residues. Germline CDR1 is ENHRY and CDR2 is SYGVKD. The CDR3 DNA sequence: TGTGCCATCAGTGCAGGGCTCGGAAACACCATATATTTT. Residues: CAISAGLGNTIYF.

The chain employs TRBV4-2 and TRBJ1-5; 8 positions agree with TRBD1. With V trimmed by 4 bases and J by 2 bases, 7 bases remained unmatched. Germline values: CDR1 LGHNA, CDR2 YNFKEQ. The CDR3 is 16 amino acids. The CDR3 nucleotides are TGTGCCAGCAGCCTCTCGGACAGGGCGGGCAATCAGCCCCAGCATTTT. Translating it yields CASSLSDRAGNQPQHF.

CDR3 in DNA: TGTGCCAGCAGCCAGGCCGGGGGAAGGGGTGGCTACACCTTC. Translated, it gives CASSQAGGRGGYTF. The chain couples TRBV14 to TRBJ1-2, with D possibly TRBD1 on 5 matching bases. The CDR3 runs to 14 residues. The V end lost 3 bases, the J end lost 7 bases, and 15 bases lay between the germline ends. CDR1 and CDR2 (germline): SGHDN, FVKESK.